This T cell receptor (beta chain) was recovered during a study of blood T cells in healthy people across ages. PCR was performed a second time for about 7 to 12 cycles using a sample-barcoded 5' primer and a J-beta primer mix. TCRdb reprocessed the 5' RACE reads via MiXCR and lists one record per CDR3 protein. Altogether approximately 960,000 distinct CDR3 sequences are present, about 27% being singletons, with the ten largest covering roughly a tenth. The germline V gene encodes CDR1 DFQATT and CDR2 SNEGSKA (reference sequence). Trimming left V 2 bases short and J 5 bases short, with 22 bases between. The CDR3 is 17 amino acids. These same data were also listed under a study on T cells of mothers and their children. In that study: All donors were healthy and Caucasian; they were a few mothers and their six children. Over 8 million reads per mother and approximately 3.2 million per child were obtained. The output of TCR recombination is shaped by thymic selection similarly in related and unrelated pairs.

The source of this sequence is a woman aged 40 to 50 in good health. Sample: blood. The chain recombines TRBV20-1 with TRBJ1-5; D possibly corresponds to TRBD1 (5 bases). CDR3 nucleotide sequence: TGCAGTGCTAGAAGTGCCTCCGGGACCCTTTACGATCAGCCCCAGCATTTT. This translates into CSARSASGTLYDQPQHF.